The rows below give T cell receptor beta chains drawn from one sample of a study of tumor-infiltrating lymphocytes in oesophageal squamous cell carcinoma. TCRdb reanalysed the PCR reads using MiXCR and keeps one entry per CDR3 protein. Seen here are about 14,000 distinct CDR3 sequences, about half observed once, and the top ten hold 12%. The specimen sequenced was blood. These receptors originate from a female donor with esophageal squamous cell carcinoma. Each CDR3 is given with its conserved first and last residue.

CASSLSDNNPHF,12,TRBV7-2
CASSLGGVSYEQYF,14,TRBV7-8
CASSLVGQPTKETEAFF,17,TRBV11-2
CASSQFGDTQYF,12,TRBV7-2
CASSEWGRTGIGEKLFF,17,TRBV7-2
CASSFMTSGINEQFF,15,TRBV7-2
CASMRFLGETQYF,13,TRBV12-3/TRBV12-4
CASSLGGWGEQFF,13,TRBV7-3
CASSSWGGSSYNEQYF,16,TRBV27
CASKTDRGWNTEAFF,15,TRBV2
CASSSRDRGPNTGELFF,17,TRBV11-3
CASSSGTRAYEQYF,14,TRBV27
CASSSVGLAEAGSYNEQFF,19,TRBV11-2
CASRGKVNQPQHF,13,TRBV6-1
CASSSSLAGDAYNEQFF,17,TRBV7-9
CASSYSFRVDTEAFF,15,TRBV6-5
CASSFAAGSQETQFF,15,TRBV7-2